This TCR beta chain originates from a study of blood T cell repertoires in COVID-19. The V segment lost 4 bases and the J segment 3 bases; nucleotides outside the gene matches: 7. Germline V lookup: CDR1 MNHEY, CDR2 SMNVEV (reference sequence). CDR3 length equals 15 residues. Method: immunoSEQ multiplex PCR; TCRdb's copy keeps in-frame clones and lacks some. The sample lists roughly 140,000 clones, about four fifths occurring once. This clone was observed a few times. This TCR came from a human donor with acute or convalescent COVID-19. The donor label of this sample is uncertain. The chain recombines TRBV27 with TRBJ2-5; TRBD2 matches at 8 bases. Material: peripheral blood. Here the CDR3 DNA reads TGTGCCAGCAGTTCTTGGACCGGGGGGGAAGAGACCCAGTACTTC. Protein: CASSSWTGGEETQYF.